The rows below give T cell receptor beta chains drawn from one sample of a study of blood T cell repertoires in COVID-19. The repertoire was sequenced with immunoSEQ multiplex PCR; TCRdb's copy has only in-frame clones and lacks some. The repertoire has approximately 82,000 clones, 75% to 85% of them found once; the top ten carry roughly an eighth. The material sequenced was peripheral blood. The source is a human donor in a cohort sampled during active COVID-19. Both conserved end residues are part of each CDR3. The D gene is left open where the match is weak. Rows may omit the clone size; those that give it use once, few, many or a size class.

TRBJ1-3 | TRBV7-2 | - | - | TGTGCCAGCACAACCGGGGGGAGAACAGGAAACACCATATATTTT | CASTTGGRTGNTIYF
TRBJ1-2 | TRBV5-5 | - | TRBD1 | TGTGCCAGCAGCCCGGGGACAGGCTATGGCTACACCTTC | CASSPGTGYGYTF
TRBJ1-5 | TRBV18 | - | - | TGTGCCAGCTCACAGGGGCTCAATCAGCCCCAGCATTTT | CASSQGLNQPQHF
TRBJ2-2 | TRBV23-1 | - | TRBD1 | TGCGCCAGCGGGACAGGGATGGACTCCGGGGAGCTGTTTTTT | CASGTGMDSGELFF
TRBJ2-1 | TRBV4-2 | few | TRBD1 | TGTGCCAGCAGCCAAGAACGGACAGGGCTTAATGAGCAGTTCTTC | CASSQERTGLNEQFF
TRBJ2-7 | TRBV5-8 | - | TRBD1 | TGTGCCAGCAGCCTGTCCGGGACAGGTGGGGAGCAGTACTTC | CASSLSGTGGEQYF
TRBJ2-1 | TRBV7-2 | - | TRBD2 | TGTGCCAGCAGGCCCCCGGGACTAGCGGGGGGAAATGAGCAGTTCTTC | CASRPPGLAGGNEQFF
TRBJ1-2 | TRBV7-2 | - | TRBD1 | TGTGCCAGCAGCGTATCCCCAGGACAGGGGCCCAACTATGGCTACACCTTC | CASSVSPGQGPNYGYTF
TRBJ1-2 | TRBV5-4 | - | - | TGTGCCAGCAGCTTGGCAGTCGTTGGTGGCTACACCTTC | CASSLAVVGGYTF
TRBJ1-5 | TRBV28 | - | TRBD1 | TGTGCCAGCAGTGCCTCGGGACAGGGGCGACAGCCCCAGCATTTT | CASSASGQGRQPQHF
TRBJ1-2 | TRBV5-1 | - | TRBD1 | TGCGCCAGCAGCCTGGGACAGATAAACTATGGCTACACCTTC | CASSLGQINYGYTF
TRBJ1-2 | TRBV7-9 | - | TRBD1 | TGTGCCAGCAGCTTTAAAACCGGGACAGGGATAGATGGCTACACCTTC | CASSFKTGTGIDGYTF
TRBJ1-5 | TRBV7-9 | - | - | TGTGCCAGCAGCTTAGGGGACATTGATCAGCCCCAGCATTTT | CASSLGDIDQPQHF
TRBJ2-2 | TRBV5-6 | - | - | TGTGCCAGCAGCTCGAACTACAGGGTCACCGGGGAGCTGTTTTTT | CASSSNYRVTGELFF
TRBJ1-2 | TRBV5-5 | - | - | TGTGCCAGCAGCTTGTCTACAGCTAACTATGGCTACACCTTC | CASSLSTANYGYTF
TRBJ2-3 | TRBV11-3 | - | - | TGTGCCAGCAGCCTTGAGAGCACAGATACGCAGTATTTT | CASSLESTDTQYF
TRBJ2-1 | TRBV5-1 | few | - | TGCGCCAGCAGCTTGGAATCCGGGTGGAAACAGTTCTTC | CASSLESGWKQFF
TRBJ1-3 | TRBV10-3 | few | TRBD1 | TGTGCCATCAGGGGACAGATCTCTGGAAACACCATATATTTT | CAIRGQISGNTIYF
TRBJ1-2 | TRBV6-5 | once | TRBD1 | TGTGCCAGCACCTACCTACAGGGGAGCTTCTATGGCTACACCTTC | CASTYLQGSFYGYTF
TRBJ2-7 | TRBV6-5 | once | TRBD1 | TGTGCCAGCAGTTACGCGACAGGGATGACCTACGAGCAGTACTTC | CASSYATGMTYEQYF
TRBJ2-2 | TRBV5-1 | - | TRBD2 | TGCGCCAGCAGCTTAGGGACTAGCCGGAACACCGGGGAGCTGTTTTTT | CASSLGTSRNTGELFF
TRBJ1-5 | TRBV2 | few | TRBD1 | TGTGCCAGCAGTGACTCCGGGACAGGGGTTTATCAGCCCCAGCATTTT | CASSDSGTGVYQPQHF
TRBJ2-5 | TRBV6-4 | - | - | TGTGCCAGCAGAGGAGGGGGCGAACCCCCACAAGAGACCCAGTACTTC | CASRGGGEPPQETQYF
TRBJ1-2 | TRBV12-5 | few | - | TGTGCTAGTGGTTTGGGCGGGGTCTATGGCTACACCTTC | CASGLGGVYGYTF
TRBJ1-1 | TRBV29-1 | - | TRBD1 | TGCAGCGTGAAGGGACAGCTGAACACTGAAGCTTTCTTT | CSVKGQLNTEAFF
TRBJ2-1 | TRBV30 | many | - | TGTGCCTGGAGTCCCCTCAGCAATGAGCAGTTCTTC | CAWSPLSNEQFF
TRBJ2-5 | TRBV1 | - | - | TGCACCAGCAGCCTCCAGACTAGCGGGGGGAATCAAGAGACCCAGTACTTC | CTSSLQTSGGNQETQYF
TRBJ2-1 | TRBV3-1/TRBV3-2 | - | TRBD2 | TGTGCCAGCAGCCACGGACTAGCTACGGATGAGCAGTTCTTC | CASSHGLATDEQFF
TRBJ2-7 | TRBV20-1 | - | - | TGCAGGACAGGCCCTACCTACGAGCAGTACTTC | CRTGPTYEQYF
TRBJ1-5 | TRBV3-1/TRBV3-2 | - | TRBD1 | TGTGCCAGCAGCCAAGGACAGGGGCAGGTGGGAAGCAATCAGCCCCAGCATTTT | CASSQGQGQVGSNQPQHF
TRBJ2-5 | TRBV5-1 | - | - | TGCGCCAGCAGCAAGGGACATAACCAAGAGACCCAGTACTTC | CASSKGHNQETQYF
TRBJ2-5 | TRBV9 | - | TRBD2 | TGTGCCAGCAGCGTAGAGGGCGGGGGGGAAGAGACCCAGTACTTC | CASSVEGGGEETQYF
TRBJ2-5 | TRBV7-2 | few | - | TGTGCCAGCAGCTCCGGGACTCCGCAGGGGACCCAGTACTTC | CASSSGTPQGTQYF
TRBJ2-2 | TRBV7-3 | - | - | TGTGCCAGCAGCTTCGGAGTGGGGGCGGGCACCGGGGAGCTGTTTTTT | CASSFGVGAGTGELFF
TRBJ1-4 | TRBV4-2 | - | - | TGTGCCAGCAGCCAAGACCGGGCCCCGGGAGAAAAACTGTTTTTT | CASSQDRAPGEKLFF
TRBJ2-7 | TRBV7-9 | once | TRBD1 | TGTGCCAGCAGCTTAGGCCGACAGGGGTTGGACGAGCAGTACTTC | CASSLGRQGLDEQYF